The 21 T cell receptor beta chains below were found in one sample sequenced in a study of identifying expanded T cells in peripheral blood. Assay: immunoSEQ multiplex PCR; the TCRdb copy retains only in-frame clones and omits some. The sample holds about 80,000 clones, around 90% seen once. Input material: blood. Receptor source: a person between 18 and 69 years old in good health.

This rearrangement joins TRBV5-5 to TRBJ1-1; D is perhaps TRBD1 (6 bases). The CDR3 loop spans 12 amino acids. Germline CDR1 and CDR2: SGHKS and YYEKEE (reference sequence). Between the trimmed V and J ends, which lost 9 bases and 0 bases, there was a span of 9 bases. CDR3 sequence: CATNRVNTEAFF. CDR3 DNA sequence: TGTGCCACAAACAGGGTGAACACTGAAGCTTTCTTT.

The chain links TRBV7-6 to TRBJ2-7, with D uncertain. In germline, CDR1 is SGHVS, CDR2 FNYEAQ. Between the trimmed V and J ends, which lost 4 bases and 4 bases, there was a span of 11 bases. There are 13 residues in the CDR3. The CDR3 DNA follows: TGTGCCAGCAGCTCCTATGACGGATACGAGCAGTACTTC. It codes for CASSSYDGYEQYF.

The rearrangement links TRBV6-1 to TRBJ2-7; D is tentatively TRBD1 or TRBD2 (6 bases each). Germline V gene lookup returns CDR1 MNHNS and CDR2 SASEGT. CDR3 length equals 14 residues. V lost 4 bases and J 0 bases, leaving 10 bases between the germline ends. The CDR3 here is CASSGGAGSYEQYF. CDR3 DNA: TGTGCCAGCAGTGGGGGGGCCGGCTCCTACGAGCAGTACTTC.

V and J are TRBV11-2 and TRBJ2-3; D is uncertain. The CDR3 length is 12 residues. The ends were cut back, 3 bases at V and 1 base at J, with 2 bases in the middle. CDR1 SGHAT and CDR2 FQNNGV come from the germline V gene. The CDR3 reads CASSLGTDTQYF. As DNA, the CDR3 is TGTGCCAGCAGCTTGGGCACAGATACGCAGTATTTT. Full variable domain (outside the CDR3, taken from reference TRBV11-2 and TRBJ2-3): EAGVAQSPRYKIIEKRQSVAFWCNPISGHATLYWYQQILGQGPKLLIQFQNNGVVDDSQLPKDRFSAERLKGVDSTLKIQPAKLEDSAVYLCASSLGTDTQYFGPGTRLTVL.

J is TRBJ2-5 and V is TRBV5-1; a possible D gene is TRBD2 (6 bases). Trimming took off 4 bases at V and 1 base at J, with 20 bases between the two ends. Per germline, CDR1 SGHRS and CDR2 YFSETQ. The CDR3 consists of 17 residues. The DNA of the CDR3 is TGCGCCAGCAGCCTTGGGGATAGCGGATCGTTCCAAGAGACCCAGTACTTC. Encoded protein: CASSLGDSGSFQETQYF.

The chain links TRBV5-1 to TRBJ2-3; no definite D call. CDR3 length: 11 residues. Germline values: CDR1 SGHRS, CDR2 YFSETQ. The V gene lost 0 bases and the J gene lost 4 bases, with 0 bases spanning the gap. CDR3 in DNA: TGCGCCAGCAGCTTGGCAGATACGCAGTATTTT. It specifies CASSLADTQYF. Full variable domain (outside the CDR3, taken from reference TRBV5-1 and TRBJ2-3): KAGVTQTPRYLIKTRGQQVTLSCSPISGHRSVSWYQQTPGQGLQFLFEYFSETQRNKGNFPGRFSGRQFSNSRSEMNVSTLELGDSALYLCASSLADTQYFGPGTRLTVL.

The chain has TRBV13 and TRBJ2-7; tentatively, D is TRBD1 or TRBD2 (6 bases each). Germline loops: CDR1 PRHDT, CDR2 FYEKMQ (reference sequence). The CDR3 has 16 residues. V lost 5 bases and J lost 2, with 19 bases in between. The chain's CDR3 is CASSPPQGGLPYEQYF. CDR3 nucleotides: TGTGCCAGCAGCCCACCTCAAGGGGGGTTACCCTACGAGCAGTACTTC.

The chain is built from TRBV5-6 and TRBJ1-5; tentatively, D is TRBD1 (5 bases). Per germline, CDR1 SGHDT and CDR2 YYEEEE. CDR3 length equals 14 residues. Trimming cost V 4 bases and J 7 bases, with 15 bases left between them. The CDR3 reads CASSLGQGYQPQHF. The CDR3 nucleotides read TGTGCCAGCAGCCTAGGCCAGGGTTACCAGCCCCAGCATTTT.

The chain links TRBV7-8 to TRBJ1-6; D perhaps matches TRBD1 (6 bases). The CDR3 extends over 16 amino acids. The germline CDR1 and CDR2 sequences are SGHVS and FQNEAQ. Trimming took 1 base from V and 9 from J, leaving 16 bases between them. The CDR3 DNA follows: TGTGCCAGCAGCTTAGGTTTCGGGGGGGGCCTTTCACCCCTCCACTTT. The encoded protein is CASSLGFGGGLSPLHF.

This chain links TRBV5-6 with TRBJ2-7; D ambiguous. CDR3 size: 14 residues. Per the germline V gene, CDR1 is SGHDT and CDR2 is YYEEEE. V was clipped by 0 bases and J by 1 base, with 8 bases between them. The CDR3 spells CASSLALNSYEQYF. CDR3 bases: TGTGCCAGCAGCTTGGCCTTGAATTCCTACGAGCAGTACTTC.

This clone was seen a single time. This chain links TRBV6-1 with TRBJ1-2, with D hard to call. The germline gives CDR1 MNHNS, CDR2 SASEGT. The CDR3 runs 13 residues. V was cut by 11 bases and J by 4 bases, with 17 bases left in between. The CDR3 here is CAVQLGTAYGYTF. The CDR3 bases are TGTGCCGTTCAACTCGGAACCGCCTATGGCTACACCTTC.

The gene calls are TRBV27 and TRBJ1-4; TRBD1 matches 10 bases. Germline CDR1 and CDR2: MNHEY and SMNVEV (reference sequence). Trimming took 3 bases from V and 9 from J; bases not matched to a gene: 4. The CDR3 is 14 amino acids. The chain's CDR3 is CASSFGQGEKKLFF. In nucleotides, the CDR3 is TGTGCCAGCAGTTTCGGACAGGGGGAGAAAAAACTGTTTTTT.

The rearrangement links TRBV12-5 to TRBJ1-6; D call uncertain. Germline V gives CDR1 LGHNT, CDR2 FRNRAP. This CDR3 comprises 16 residues. Trimming cost V 0 bases and J 3 bases, with 9 bases left between them. CDR3 in DNA: TGTGCTAGTGGTTTGGTATCAGGTGACTATAATTCACCCCTCCACTTT. It is translated as CASGLVSGDYNSPLHF.

V gene TRBV7-8 combines with J gene TRBJ1-4; a possible D gene is TRBD1 (6 bases). Germline CDR1 reads SGHVS; CDR2 reads FQNEAQ. The V end lost 5 bases, the J end lost 8 bases, and 12 bases lay between the germline ends. CDR3 size: 13 residues. The CDR3 reads CASSPGVFEKLFF. In DNA, the CDR3 is TGTGCCAGCAGCCCAGGGGTATTCGAAAAACTGTTTTTT. Together with reference TRBV7-8 and TRBJ1-4, the CDR3 gives the full variable domain: GAGVSQSPRYKVAKRGQDVALRCDPISGHVSLFWYQQALGQGPEFLTYFQNEAQLDKSGLPSDRFFAERPEGSVSTLKIQRTQQEDSAVYLCASSPGVFEKLFFGSGTQLSVL.

The chain uses TRBV21-1 and TRBJ2-7; the D call TRBD2 from the table was never checked on the DNA. TRBV21-1 is listed as a pseudogene. This CDR3 has 15 amino acids. The CDR3: CASLQFSGGPHEQYF. The CDR3 nucleotides are TGTGCCAGCCTCCAATTTTCGGGGGGGCCCCACGAGCAGTACTTC.

CDR3 residues: CASSPTGTGHYTEAFF. CDR3 DNA: TGCGCCAGCAGTCCCACCGGGACAGGGCACTACACTGAAGCTTTCTTT. The chain links TRBV23-1 to TRBJ1-1; 9 nucleotides agree with TRBD1. TRBV23-1 is an open reading frame, and its role is uncertain. Losses at the gene ends were 4 bases for V and 3 bases for J; bases not matched to a gene: 9. The CDR3 covers 16 residues.

The chain uses TRBV28 and TRBJ2-7; TRBD1 aligns across 8 bases. With V trimmed by 5 bases and J by 1 base, 7 bases remained unmatched. There are 15 residues in the CDR3. Germline lookup yields CDR1 MDHEN and CDR2 SYDVKM. The CDR3 coding sequence is TGTGCCAGCAGTCTCCAGGGGGCGAATTCCTACGAGCAGTACTTC. Translating gives CASSLQGANSYEQYF. Full variable domain (outside the CDR3, taken from reference TRBV28 and TRBJ2-7): DVKVTQSSRYLVKRTGEKVFLECVQDMDHENMFWYRQDPGLGLRLIYFSYDVKMKEKGDIPEGYSVSREKKERFSLILESASTNQTSMYLCASSLQGANSYEQYFGPGTRLTVT.

The chain couples TRBV6-1 to TRBJ2-2, with D unresolved. This CDR3 spans 14 amino acids. Germline V gene data show CDR1 as MNHNS and CDR2 as SASEGT. Trimming took off 6 bases at V and 3 bases at J, with 11 bases between the two ends. CDR3 sequence (DNA): TGTGCCAGCAGGGGCGAAATTTACACCGGGGAGCTGTTTTTT. Its translation is CASRGEIYTGELFF.

The chain recombines TRBV18 with TRBJ2-5; 7 bases map to TRBD2. V shed 3 bases and J 5 bases; nucleotides not matched to a gene: 3. From germline, CDR1 is KGHSH and CDR2 LQKENI. The CDR3 spans 13 residues. CDR3 region: CASSPGLTETQYF. The CDR3 DNA sequence: TGTGCCAGCTCACCGGGACTAACCGAGACCCAGTACTTC.

This clone was counted a single time. J is TRBJ2-3 and V is TRBV6-1; 7 nucleotides line up with TRBD2. This CDR3 has 12 amino acids. Germline CDR1 MNHNS, CDR2 SASEGT. V gave up 10 bases and J gave up 4 bases; unmatched junction bases: 5. The CDR3 region has the DNA TGTGCCACCAGCCGGGGGGCAGATACGCAGTATTTT. This sequence encodes CATSRGADTQYF.

The CDR3, as DNA: TGTGCCAGCAGCATCCAGAATCAGGGCACGCAGTATTTT. Protein sequence: CASSIQNQGTQYF. The chain recombines TRBV7-6 with TRBJ2-3, with D tentatively TRBD1 (5 bases). The germline CDR1 and CDR2 sequences are SGHVS and FNYEAQ. CDR3 size: 13 residues. V lost 5 bases and J 9 bases, leaving 15 bases between the germline ends.